Sequencing of this T cell receptor beta chain was carried out in a study of a mutant IDH1 vaccine in newly diagnosed glioma. As for the study in general: Standard pretreatment was either radiotherapy, temozolomide, or, for most, radiochemotherapy with temozolomide.

Whole-study findings and limits: Pseudoprogression appeared unlinked to shifts in leading peripheral T cell clonotypes.

This clone was detected only once. Its target is unknown. Clones were read by immunoSEQ multiplex PCR, and TCRdb kept only the in-frame ones, dropping some. Among 20,000 to 25,000 clones listed, 93% were seen once. As for time point: baseline, week 1 (first vaccination visit). As to treatment: pre-vaccination baseline after standard-of-care therapy. V was shortened by 3 bases and J by 7 bases, with 16 bases between the two germline ends. There are 15 residues in the CDR3. Germline-derived CDR1 and CDR2 are SGHNT and YYREEE (reference sequence). The V gene is TRBV5-4, the J gene TRBJ1-4; TRBD1 might be the D (5 bases). Sequencing used PBMCs, obtained from a glioma patient treated with radiotherapy, temozolomide or both. The source of this sequence is a man aged 40-49 years with glioma. This CDR3 reads CASSSGGRGAEKLFF. For the CDR3, the DNA is TGTGCCAGCAGCTCCGGGGGGAGGGGCGCTGAAAAACTGTTTTTT.